Following are 28 T cell receptor beta chains from one sample sequenced in a study of shared clonotypes between healthy human individuals. Libraries were prepared by immunoSEQ multiplex PCR; TCRdb keeps only in-frame clonotypes and omits some of them. The sample comprises some 790,000 clones, roughly 72% of which are singletons, and about 1.8% rests with the top ten. Source material: memory CD4+ T cells sorted from blood. Subset defined: CD45RA-negative fraction. Receptor source: a woman in her 30s in good health.

The gene calls are TRBV27 and TRBJ2-7; no reliable D call. Germline CDR1 is MNHEY and CDR2 is SMNVEV (reference sequence). This CDR3 has 14 amino acids. Trimming stripped 2 bases from V and 2 bases from J, with 10 bases between. As DNA, the CDR3 is TGTGCCAGCAGTTTACGTACAACTACCTACGAGCAGTACTTC. Protein: CASSLRTTTYEQYF.

Note on this clone: At the DNA level, this CDR3 is encoded by other sequences in the same sample as well. The rearrangement uses TRBV7-3 and TRBJ1-1; D is undetermined. CDR1 and CDR2 from the germline V gene are SGHTA and FQGTGA. This CDR3 is 13 amino acids long. V was cut by 2 bases and J by 2 bases, with 6 bases left in between. The DNA for the CDR3 is TGTGCCAGCAGCTTAGATCCAAACACTGAAGCTTTCTTT. Translating gives CASSLDPNTEAFF. The variable domain in full, with the rest retrieved from reference TRBV7-3 and TRBJ1-1, is GAGVSQTPSNKVTEKGKYVELRCDPISGHTALYWYRQSLGQGPEFLIYFQGTGAADDSGLPNDRFFAVRPEGSVSTLKIQRTERGDSAVYLCASSLDPNTEAFFGQGTRLTVV.

This chain joins TRBV28 and TRBJ1-1, with 7 bases that match TRBD1. J lost 4 bases, V lost 5 bases, and 31 bases had no gene match. There are 22 residues in the CDR3. CDR1 is MDHEN and CDR2 is SYDVKM in the germline V gene. The CDR3 nucleotides read TGTGCCAGCAGTATTCCTCCCCGGAAAACTTCGGTTTTTAAGGGGGCAGGCACTGAAGCTTTCTTT. As protein: CASSIPPRKTSVFKGAGTEAFF.

This clone was recorded only once. The same CDR3 also results from other DNA sequences found in this sample. The genes are TRBV18 and TRBJ2-1, with TRBD2 matching 12 bases. Trimming cost V 2 bases and J 5 bases; bases outside gene matches: 4. The CDR3 is made up of 16 amino acids. Germline CDR1 is KGHSH and CDR2 is LQKENI. CDR3: CASSPSLAGGDNEQFF. As DNA, the CDR3 is TGTGCCAGCTCACCATCACTAGCGGGAGGAGACAATGAGCAGTTCTTC.

The rearrangement joins TRBV10-3 to TRBJ1-2; 9 bases fit TRBD1. This CDR3 contains 14 residues. The germline V gene has CDR1 ENHRY and CDR2 SYGVKD. Trimming at V came to 4 bases and at J to 7 bases, leaving 7 bases not matched to a gene. CDR3 residues: CAISASGQGSGYTF. Written as DNA, the CDR3 is TGTGCCATCAGTGCTTCTGGACAGGGGTCTGGCTACACCTTC.

This chain uses TRBV11-2 with TRBJ1-3; D possibly corresponds to TRBD1 (5 bases). The CDR3 length is 18 residues. Germline CDR1 is SGHAT and CDR2 is FQNNGV. The V end lost 2 bases, the J end lost 5 bases, and 22 bases lay between the germline ends. CDR3 in amino acids: CASSLIRDGFSVRNTIYF. CDR3 bases: TGTGCCAGCAGCTTAATCCGGGACGGGTTTTCTGTGAGAAACACCATATATTTT. The full variable domain, its missing parts supplied by reference TRBV11-2 and TRBJ1-3, is EAGVAQSPRYKIIEKRQSVAFWCNPISGHATLYWYQQILGQGPKLLIQFQNNGVVDDSQLPKDRFSAERLKGVDSTLKIQPAKLEDSAVYLCASSLIRDGFSVRNTIYFGEGSWLTVV.

CDR3 region: CASSWTAGTGGKLFF. DNA for the CDR3: TGTGCCAGCTCGTGGACTGCGGGAACAGGGGGAAAACTGTTTTTT. The genes are TRBV27 and TRBJ1-4; 8 nucleotides agree with TRBD1. The CDR3 runs to 15 residues. Germline V lookup: CDR1 MNHEY, CDR2 SMNVEV (reference sequence). V lost 8 bases, J lost 10 bases, and 15 bases stayed unmatched.

The V gene is TRBV18, the J gene TRBJ2-2; tentatively, D is TRBD2 (5 bases). V lost 0 bases and J lost 6, with 14 bases in between. Germline V gene data show CDR1 as KGHSH and CDR2 as LQKENI. This CDR3 is 16 amino acids long. CDR3 in DNA: TGTGCCAGCTCACCACCGGTGCAAGGGAGCGCCGGGGAGCTGTTTTTT. This codes for CASSPPVQGSAGELFF.

The V call is TRBV7-9, the J call TRBJ2-3; D gene unclear. CDR1 is SEHNR, CDR2 FQNEAQ, per germline (reference sequence). The CDR3 covers 14 residues. Deletions cut 2 bases from V and 2 bases from J, with 8 bases between. CDR3 in DNA: TGTGCCAGCAGCTTAAAGAGAACCACAGATACGCAGTATTTT. Translated: CASSLKRTTDTQYF.

This clone was detected ten times or more. The V call is TRBV18, the J call TRBJ2-5; possibly TRBD2 for D (5 bases). Per germline, CDR1 KGHSH and CDR2 LQKENI. The CDR3 runs 13 residues. Trimming stripped 4 bases from V and 5 bases from J, with 11 bases between. CDR3 coding DNA: TGTGCCAGCTCACGTGCGGGTCCGGAGACCCAGTACTTC. It specifies CASSRAGPETQYF. The whole variable domain, remainder taken from reference TRBV18 and TRBJ2-5, is NAGVMQNPRHLVRRRGQEARLRCSPMKGHSHVYWYRQLPEEGLKFMVYLQKENIIDESGMPKERFSAEFPKEGPSILRIQQVVRGDSAAYFCASSRAGPETQYFGPGTRLLVL.

This clone has just a few counts. The chain uses TRBV5-1 and TRBJ2-2; D possibly corresponds to TRBD1 (6 bases). CDR1 SGHRS and CDR2 YFSETQ come from the germline V gene. The CDR3 extends over 16 amino acids. The V gene lost 0 bases and the J gene lost 3 bases, with 12 bases spanning the gap. CDR3 loop: CASSLVRGADTGELFF. As DNA, the CDR3 is TGCGCCAGCAGCTTGGTCAGGGGCGCTGACACCGGGGAGCTGTTTTTT.

This clone has more than one count but fewer than ten. The chain carries TRBV2 and TRBJ2-7, with a possible D match to TRBD1 (6 bases). The CDR3 consists of 14 residues. V was trimmed by 6 bases and J by 2 bases, leaving 14 bases between them. Germline values: CDR1 SNHLY, CDR2 FYNNEI. The CDR3 DNA reads as TGTGCCAGCAGCGACAGGTCCGCCGCCTACGAGCAGTACTTC. It translates to CASSDRSAAYEQYF.

This clone was found many times. In nucleotides, the CDR3 is TGTGCCAGCAGTTTGGGCAGGGGTATGAGCAATCAGCCCCAGCATTTT. Its protein is CASSLGRGMSNQPQHF. The chain combines TRBV27 with TRBJ1-5, with a tentative D call TRBD1 (6 bases). CDR1 MNHEY and CDR2 SMNVEV come from the germline V gene (reference sequence). Trimming pared 3 bases from V and 1 base from J, leaving 13 bases between. The CDR3 has 16 residues.

This clone was found a few times. V gene TRBV15 combines with J gene TRBJ1-5; no clear D gene. V lost 0 bases and J lost 3, with 6 bases in between. The germline gives CDR1 LNHNV, CDR2 YYDKDF (reference sequence). The CDR3 is 14 amino acids. CDR3 amino acids: CATSRDPNNQPQHF. CDR3 sequence (DNA): TGTGCCACCAGCAGAGATCCCAACAATCAGCCCCAGCATTTT.

The V gene is TRBV28, the J gene TRBJ2-1; D may be TRBD2 (5 bases). Germline CDR1 and CDR2: MDHEN and SYDVKM. The CDR3 runs 14 residues. The germline V and J ends were trimmed by 5 bases and 5 bases, with 13 bases remaining between them. The CDR3 DNA follows: TGTGCCAGCAGTGCCTATACTAGTGACAATGAGCAGTTCTTC. Protein sequence: CASSAYTSDNEQFF. The full variable domain, completed using reference TRBV28 and TRBJ2-1, is DVKVTQSSRYLVKRTGEKVFLECVQDMDHENMFWYRQDPGLGLRLIYFSYDVKMKEKGDIPEGYSVSREKKERFSLILESASTNQTSMYLCASSAYTSDNEQFFGPGTRLTVL.

The chain joins TRBV7-2 to TRBJ2-1, with 13 nucleotides matching TRBD2. The CDR3 has 17 residues. CDR1 is SGHTA, CDR2 FQGNSA, per germline. The J segment lost 2 bases and the V segment lost 6 bases, leaving 7 bases of the junction unmatched. This CDR3 is CASSSRGLAGTYNEQFF. The DNA of the CDR3 is TGTGCCAGCAGTTCAAGGGGACTAGCGGGAACCTACAATGAGCAGTTCTTC.

The genes are TRBV2 and TRBJ1-5, with D perhaps TRBD1 (5 bases). There are 16 residues in the CDR3. V lost 6 bases, J lost 4 bases, and 19 bases lay in between. Per germline, CDR1 SNHLY and CDR2 FYNNEI. CDR3 sequence reads: CASRAAQGAVNQPQHF. The CDR3 coding sequence is TGTGCCAGCAGAGCCGCCCAAGGGGCAGTTAATCAGCCCCAGCATTTT.

This clone was detected a few times. The chain is built from TRBV19 and TRBJ1-3; 8 bases align to TRBD1. Germline loops: CDR1 LNHDA, CDR2 SQIVND (reference sequence). CDR3 length: 14 amino acids. V dropped 5 bases and J dropped 2; count of bases not matched to a gene: 2. CDR3 amino acids: CASSARGPGNTIYF. The CDR3 bases are TGTGCCAGTAGTGCCAGGGGGCCTGGAAACACCATATATTTT. Filled out from reference TRBV19 and TRBJ1-3, the complete variable domain reads DGGITQSPKYLFRKEGQNVTLSCEQNLNHDAMYWYRQDPGQGLRLIYYSQIVNDFQKGDIAEGYSVSREKKESFPLTVTSAQKNPTAFYLCASSARGPGNTIYFGEGSWLTVV.

CDR3 coding DNA: TGTGCCTGGACTCCGGGGCAGCGCTTCTACGAGCAGTACTTC. It specifies CAWTPGQRFYEQYF. The V call is TRBV30, the J call TRBJ2-7; D may correspond to TRBD1 or TRBD2 (5 bases each). The CDR3 loop spans 14 amino acids. Trimming shortened V by 4 bases and J by 3 bases, and 16 bases separated the two germline ends. Germline assignment: CDR1 GTSNPN and CDR2 SVGIG (reference sequence). Based on the CDR3 plus reference TRBV30 and TRBJ2-7, the full variable domain is SQTIHQWPATLVQPVGSPLSLECTVEGTSNPNLYWYRQAAGRGLQLLFYSVGIGQISSEVPQNLSASRPQDRQFILSSKKLLLSDSGFYLCAWTPGQRFYEQYFGPGTRLTVT.

The chain links TRBV19 to TRBJ2-7; D gene unclear. Looked up from germline, CDR1 is LNHDA and CDR2 is SQIVND (reference sequence). Between the trimmed V and J ends, which lost 3 bases and 6 bases, there was a span of 3 bases. This CDR3 is 10 amino acids long. The CDR3 DNA is TGTGCCAGTAGTATGGGCGAGCAGTACTTC. Protein sequence: CASSMGEQYF.

This rearrangement joins TRBV10-2 to TRBJ2-5; 9 nucleotides match TRBD2. CDR3 size: 16 residues. CDR1 is WSHSY and CDR2 is SAAADI in the germline V gene. V shed 3 bases and J 4 bases; nucleotides not matched to a gene: 9. The CDR3 loop reads CASSDWGLARPETQYF. Written as DNA, the CDR3 is TGCGCCAGCAGTGATTGGGGACTAGCCAGGCCAGAGACCCAGTACTTC.

This clone was seen a handful of times. The V call is TRBV9, the J call TRBJ2-4; D is unresolved. CDR1 and CDR2 from the germline V gene are SGDLS and YYNGEE. The CDR3 loop spans 15 amino acids. Trimming took 3 bases from V and 1 from J, leaving 11 bases between them. This CDR3 is CASSASTAAKNIQYF. In DNA form, the CDR3 reads TGTGCCAGCAGCGCTTCCACAGCGGCCAAAAACATTCAGTACTTC. Looking up the rest from reference TRBV9 and TRBJ2-4 gives the full variable domain: DSGVTQTPKHLITATGQRVTLRCSPRSGDLSVYWYQQSLDQGLQFLIQYYNGEERAKGNILERFSAQQFPDLHSELNLSSLELGDSALYFCASSASTAAKNIQYFGAGTRLSVL.

The rearrangement links TRBV28 to TRBJ2-1; 9 nucleotides align to TRBD1. The CDR3 extends over 15 amino acids. The J segment lost 10 bases and the V segment lost 2 bases, leaving 9 bases of the junction unmatched. CDR1 is MDHEN and CDR2 is SYDVKM in the germline V gene. As DNA, the CDR3 is TGTGCCAGCAGTTTAGCGGGACAGGGTGATGAAGAGCAGTTCTTC. Translation gives CASSLAGQGDEEQFF.

At least ten counts were recorded for this clone. This chain connects TRBV19 to TRBJ1-5, with 9 bases aligning to TRBD1. Germline trimming cut 3 bases from V and 6 bases from J; bases unmatched to any gene: 3. The CDR3 totals 14 residues. Germline CDR1 and CDR2: LNHDA and SQIVND (reference sequence). CDR3 sequence reads: CASSIYRGLQPQHF. CDR3 sequence (DNA): TGTGCCAGTAGTATCTACAGGGGGCTTCAGCCCCAGCATTTT.

The V call is TRBV4-1, the J call TRBJ1-4, with 7 positions matching TRBD1. V lost 1 base to trimming and J lost 8 bases; unmatched junction nucleotides: 13. This CDR3 is 17 amino acids long. Germline CDR1 MGHRA, CDR2 YSYEKL. Here the CDR3 DNA reads TGCGCCAGCAGCCAAGGCGCAGGGGGGGAAGGACGGGAAAAACTGTTTTTT. It codes for CASSQGAGGEGREKLFF.

The chain carries TRBV5-1 and TRBJ1-6, with unresolved D. The CDR3 has 14 amino acids. Germline V gene data show CDR1 as SGHRS and CDR2 as YFSETQ. The ends were cut back, 2 bases at V and 8 bases at J, with 11 bases in the middle. CDR3 loop: CASSLVTLDSPLHF. The CDR3 region has the DNA TGCGCCAGCAGCTTAGTGACGTTGGATTCACCCCTCCACTTT.

This clone was observed a single time. The rearrangement links TRBV27 to TRBJ2-4, with D perhaps matching TRBD1 (5 bases). The CDR3 has 13 residues. Germline CDR1 is MNHEY and CDR2 is SMNVEV (reference sequence). Trimming stripped 6 bases from V and 9 bases from J, with 15 bases between. CDR3 nucleotide sequence: TGTGCCAGCAGGCTGACCCGCCAGGGCATTCAGTACTTC. It is translated as CASRLTRQGIQYF.

Of note for this clone: A read error is the likely source, as a far larger clone sits one nucleotide away. The CDR3 loop is CSASYYNEQFF. The CDR3, as DNA: TGCAGTGCTAGCTACTACAATGAGCAGTTCTTC. The chain couples TRBV20-1 to TRBJ2-1; no reliable D call. The CDR3 sequence is 11 residues long. Trimming removed 3 bases from V and 3 bases from J, with 3 bases in between. The germline V gene encodes CDR1 DFQATT and CDR2 SNEGSKA (reference sequence).